This T cell receptor (beta chain) appears in the sequencing data of a study of OX40 agonist ivuxolimab in advanced cancers. Notes on the research overall: Ivuxolimab was a fully human IgG2 agonistic monoclonal antibody targeting the costimulatory receptor OX40 (CD134). Intravenous ivuxolimab was administered to patients every 2 weeks at six dose levels: 0.01, 0.1, 0.3, 1.5, 3 and 10 mg/kg. Of the roughly 51 dose-escalation patients, hepatocellular carcinoma was present in approximately 20, melanoma in around 15, renal cell carcinoma in 9 and head and neck cancer in 9. A male proportion of almost 85% and a mean age of 60 years, ranging from 23 to 79, were recorded for the dose-escalation cohort. Patients were allowed to have had prior anti-PD-1, anti-PD-L1 or anti-CTLA-4 therapy, and roughly 40% of the dose-escalation patients had been treated with checkpoint inhibitors. Three dose-escalation patients achieved partial responses, one with hepatocellular carcinoma and two with cutaneous melanoma. The point of sequencing TCRbeta in the periphery was to test whether ivuxolimab changed TCR sequence diversity and drove clonal T-cell expansion. The paper describes the monotherapy dose-escalation part (N ≈ 50 patients) of the phase I trial of ivuxolimab.

About this clone itself: The antigen this receptor binds is unknown. The sample holds no much larger clone one base away, and base qualities are not on file.

Findings and caveats that apply to the study as a whole: At doses of 0.1 to 3.0 mg/kg, clonal expansion of both CD4+ and CD8+ blood T cells was observed from baseline to week 6. Antigen specificity was not determined for the clonally expanded peripheral T cells. In the 0.1-3.0 mg/kg groups, partial responders had among the lowest normalized peripheral clonal expansion, particularly in CD8+ T cells. Low levels of normalized T-cell clonal expansion were also seen in some patients who did not respond. After ivuxolimab, CD8+ T cells had more expanded clones than CD4+ T cells on average.

Patients with autoimmune disease history or receiving systemic immunosuppression were excluded from the trial. Peripheral blood for TCR sequencing was collected from all dose cohorts at baseline, on cycle 4 day 1, and on cycle 7 day 1. Samples were obtained from an open-label, multicenter, first-in-human phase I dose-escalation trial of ivuxolimab. The trial enrolled adults with locally advanced or metastatic head and neck squamous cell, hepatocellular, melanoma or renal cell carcinoma. Before TCR sequencing, CD4+ T cells and CD8+ T cells from peripheral blood were sorted into separate populations. Genomic DNA was extracted from sorted cells for sequencing of the TCRbeta CDR3 region. The immunoSEQ Assay was used for sequencing of TCRbeta CDR3 regions. The source is immuneACCESS, and TCRdb retained only in-frame sequences with V and J called. Part of the clones is not carried over; for the studies checked, unresolved V genes explain less than half of this, and the remainder is unexplained. This sample comprises 90,000 to 100,000 clones, approximately 91% of them detected only once. The ten largest clonotypes hold 0.75% to 0.95% of the sample.

From its cysteine to its phenylalanine, the CDR3 spans 14 amino acids. Kept here is only the CDR3 DNA, which spans 42 bases and is read in frame from base 1. V ends up 4 bases short and J 7 bases short, with an unmatched junction base count of 4. Taken from the germline V gene (reference sequence), the CDR1 and CDR2 loops are SGHNT and YYREEE. The clonotype was recovered from an adult with an advanced solid tumor such as melanoma, head and neck, liver or kidney cancer. Sequenced here: CD4+ or CD8+ T cells sorted from blood, sampled in a trial of the OX40 agonist ivuxolimab. Here the chain combines TRBV5-4 and TRBJ2-1; 11 middle bases align to TRBD2. The DNA sequence is as follows: TGTGCCAGCAGCACTAGCGGGAGTCCAAATGAGCAGTTCTTC. Its translation is CASSTSGSPNEQFF.